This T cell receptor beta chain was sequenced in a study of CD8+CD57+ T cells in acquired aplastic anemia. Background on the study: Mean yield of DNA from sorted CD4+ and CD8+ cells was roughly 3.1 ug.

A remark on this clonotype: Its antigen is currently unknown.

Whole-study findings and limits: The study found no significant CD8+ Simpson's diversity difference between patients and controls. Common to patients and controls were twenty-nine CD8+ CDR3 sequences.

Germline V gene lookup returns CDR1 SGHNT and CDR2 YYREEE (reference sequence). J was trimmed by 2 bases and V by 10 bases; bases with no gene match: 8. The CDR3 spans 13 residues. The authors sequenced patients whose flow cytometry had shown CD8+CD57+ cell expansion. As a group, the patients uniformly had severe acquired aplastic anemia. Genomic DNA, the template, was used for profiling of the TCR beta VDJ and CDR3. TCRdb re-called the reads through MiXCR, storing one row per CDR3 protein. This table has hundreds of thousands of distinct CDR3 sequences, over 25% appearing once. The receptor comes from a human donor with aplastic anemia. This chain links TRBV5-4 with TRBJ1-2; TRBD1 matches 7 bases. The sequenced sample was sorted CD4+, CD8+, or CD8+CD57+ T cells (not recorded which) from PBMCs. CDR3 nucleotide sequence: TGTGCCGCTGGGGACAGATTAAACTATGGCTACACCTTC. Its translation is CAAGDRLNYGYTF.